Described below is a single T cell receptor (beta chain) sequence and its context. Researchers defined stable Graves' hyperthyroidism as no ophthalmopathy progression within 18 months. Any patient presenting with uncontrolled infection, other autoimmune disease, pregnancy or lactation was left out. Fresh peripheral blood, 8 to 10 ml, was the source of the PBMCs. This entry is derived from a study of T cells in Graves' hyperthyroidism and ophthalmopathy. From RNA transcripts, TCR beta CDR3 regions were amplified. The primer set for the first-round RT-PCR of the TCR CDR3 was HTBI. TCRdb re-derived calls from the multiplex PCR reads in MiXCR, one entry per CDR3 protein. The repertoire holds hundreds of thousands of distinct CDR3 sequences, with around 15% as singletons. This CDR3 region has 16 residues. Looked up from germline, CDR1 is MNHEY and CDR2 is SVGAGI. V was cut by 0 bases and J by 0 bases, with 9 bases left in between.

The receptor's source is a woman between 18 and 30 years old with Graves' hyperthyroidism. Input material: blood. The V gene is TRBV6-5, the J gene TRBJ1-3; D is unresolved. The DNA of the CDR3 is TGTGCCAGCAGTTACTCGATCCCAATCTCTGGAAACACCATATATTTT. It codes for CASSYSIPISGNTIYF.